These T cell receptor beta chains were read from a single sample in a study of regulatory T cells in long-lasting Graves disease. TCRdb re-derived calls from the multiplex PCR reads in MiXCR, one entry per CDR3 protein. Of 300,000 to 400,000 distinct CDR3 sequences detected, less than 20% appear once; the ten largest clones hold 20% to 25%. The specimen was peripheral blood mononuclear cells (PBMCs), collected at new diagnosis, from a patient treated with antithyroid drugs. These receptors were obtained from a female donor with Graves disease. Each CDR3 is given without its conserved first and last residue.

j_call	v_call	cdr3_aa
TRBJ1-2	TRBV19	ASRVIGIQDYGYT
TRBJ2-4	TRBV12-3/TRBV12-4	ASSFYICSAGGGGDKNIQY
TRBJ2-5	TRBV20-1	SAEGQLGETQY
TRBJ2-5	TRBV7-6	ASSPGTGSLETQY
TRBJ2-2	TRBV28	ASSLYTPDSNQGAGELF
TRBJ2-7	TRBV7-2	ASSPLGEQY
TRBJ1-5	TRBV2	ASSEDGNQPQH
TRBJ2-5	TRBV5-6	ASSLDTGVRETQY
TRBJ2-3	TRBV19	ASSPAREVSDTQY
TRBJ2-2	TRBV13	ASSLVLGTGELF
TRBJ2-3	TRBV2	ASSARDYLQY
TRBJ1-4	TRBV20-1	SARAGGPGSPTNEKLF
TRBJ2-3	TRBV24-1	ATGKTSGGTDTQY
TRBJ1-5	TRBV4-1	ASSPSPNQPQH
TRBJ2-5	TRBV5-6	ASRSAWGETQY
TRBJ2-5	TRBV27	ASAGTGTGGKTQY
TRBJ2-3	TRBV5-1	ASRRAGVSTDTQY
TRBJ2-7	TRBV5-1	ASSLAGSWGEQY
TRBJ2-1	TRBV20-1	SAESGRASASTEGEQF
TRBJ2-2	TRBV10-3	AISDRVRDTGELF
TRBJ1-2	TRBV28	ASRRTGGDGYT
TRBJ2-4	TRBV20-1	SATIRTGKNIQY
TRBJ1-1	TRBV12-3/TRBV12-4	ASSWAGGGTEAF
TRBJ2-3	TRBV7-3	ASSLEGQWDTQY
TRBJ2-3	TRBV28	ASSFPTDGSESDTQY
TRBJ1-1	TRBV4-3	ASSQKGGHPTEAF
TRBJ1-4	TRBV20-1	SASGGADNEKLF
TRBJ1-1	TRBV5-1	ASSPLGVIGNTEAF
TRBJ2-3	TRBV5-1	ASSSGDPFTDTQY
TRBJ2-6	TRBV15	ATSRARFSGANVLT
TRBJ1-5	TRBV4-1	ASSQAANQPQH
TRBJ1-2	TRBV11-3	ASSSWTDLNNNYGYT
TRBJ1-6	TRBV2	ASSDEQHSPLH
TRBJ1-1	TRBV13	ASNFAGETRNTEAF
TRBJ2-2	TRBV24-1	ATSEVTGSNGELF
TRBJ2-2	TRBV11-2	ASSPELSGELF
TRBJ2-6	TRBV6-1	ASSPGQPSGANVLT
TRBJ2-5	TRBV3-1	ASSLPSTSQETQY
TRBJ2-7	TRBV5-1	ASSSAWGQEGEQY
TRBJ1-1	TRBV29-1	SVELHTEAF
TRBJ1-2	TRBV6-1	ATSLRDSDGYT
TRBJ1-3	TRBV19	ASKSGHAGNTIY
TRBJ2-3	TRBV5-6	ASSLSSAGGGWHTDTQY
TRBJ1-4	TRBV28	ASSLEVRDNVELF
TRBJ1-6	TRBV18	ATKSSYNSPLH
TRBJ2-3	TRBV7-3	ASSHSGGAGDTQY
TRBJ2-1	TRBV6-2/TRBV6-3	ASSYPGGSYEQF
TRBJ1-1	TRBV28	ASRVTGVETEAF
TRBJ1-1	TRBV7-2	ASSVVTGWTEAF
TRBJ2-4	TRBV12-3/TRBV12-4	ASSLGLAGRSRNIQY
TRBJ2-1	TRBV6-2/TRBV6-3	ASSYDRAGNEQF
TRBJ2-7	TRBV25-1	ASSESGGTEQY
TRBJ2-7	TRBV3-1	ASSSTPRYEQY